The rows below give T cell receptor beta chains drawn from one sample of a study of OX40 agonist ivuxolimab in advanced cancers. Assay used: immunoSEQ multiplex PCR; TCRdb lists only in-frame clones, some missing. The table records 75,000 to 100,000 clones, around 80% of them present only once. The starting material was CD4+ or CD8+ T cells sorted from blood, obtained in a trial of the OX40 agonist ivuxolimab. The receptors originated from an adult with an advanced solid tumor such as melanoma, head and neck, liver or kidney cancer. The CDR3 runs from the conserved cysteine through the conserved F or W. Fields, in order: V gene, J gene, clone size, D gene, CDR3 DNA, CDR3 protein. The D gene is left open where the match is weak. Size values are once, few and many counts, or a class for expanded clones, and some rows have none.

>TRBV6-5|TRBJ2-7|.|.
TGTGCCAGCAGTTACGGTTCCGGGCTAGCCGTCGAGCAGTACTTC
CASSYGSGLAVEQYF
>TRBV27|TRBJ2-1|.|TRBD2
TGTGCCAGCAGTTTATCCTTTAGCGGGGGCTACAATGAGCAGTTCTTC
CASSLSFSGGYNEQFF
>TRBV27|TRBJ2-3|.|TRBD1
TGTGCCAGCAGTTTCTTAGACAGGGGGGGGACAGATACGCAGTATTTT
CASSFLDRGGTDTQYF
>TRBV9|TRBJ1-2|.|.
TGTGCCAGCGCAAGGGACTCTAACTATGGCTACACCTTC
CASARDSNYGYTF
>TRBV19|TRBJ2-1|.|.
TGTGCCAGTAGTCACGGACCCTCGGGCAATGAGCAGTTCTTC
CASSHGPSGNEQFF
>TRBV19|TRBJ2-7|.|.
TGTGCCAGTAGTATAACGCTCTCGGACAACTACGAGCAGTACTTC
CASSITLSDNYEQYF
>TRBV5-1|TRBJ2-5|.|.
TGCGCCAGCACTACAGCCCAAGAGACCCAGTACTTC
CASTTAQETQYF
>TRBV5-1|TRBJ2-1|.|TRBD2
TGCGCCAGCAGCATCGGACTAGCGGGGACATCCTACAATGAGCAGTTCTTC
CASSIGLAGTSYNEQFF
>TRBV7-2|TRBJ2-7|.|TRBD1
TGTGCCAGCAGCTTAGCCGACAGGGTGGGGCAGTACTTC
CASSLADRVGQYF
>TRBV19|TRBJ2-3|few|TRBD1
TGTGCCAGTAGTATTGGGGCACAGGGGAGAGATACGCAGTATTTT
CASSIGAQGRDTQYF
>TRBV5-4|TRBJ1-2|.|.
TGTGCCAGCAGCCACGACGGGCGGGGCGGCGATGGCTACACCTTC
CASSHDGRGGDGYTF
>TRBV4-2|TRBJ2-3|.|.
TGTGCCAGCAGCCAAGGCCGAACAGATACGCAGTATTTT
CASSQGRTDTQYF